These T cell receptor beta chains were read from a single sample in a study of CD8+ T cells in alopecia areata. Sequencing used immunoSEQ multiplex PCR; TCRdb keeps in-frame clones, though not all of them. This table has over 9,000 clones, roughly three fifths appearing once. The sample was skin. The receptors come from a human donor with alopecia areata. CDR3s include the opening cysteine and the closing phenylalanine or tryptophan. The D gene is left open where the match is weak. Rows give clone size only sometimes, using once, few, many, or a class for an expanded clone.

>-|14|TRBV7-9|TRBJ2-1|-
TGTGCCAGCAGCCGTGGACAGCTCAACAATGAGCAGTTCTTC
CASSRGQLNNEQFF
>-|15|TRBV6-1|TRBJ1-5|TRBD1
TGTGCCAGCAGTGACGGACAGGTCAGCAATCAGCCCCAGCATTTT
CASSDGQVSNQPQHF
>-|15|TRBV10-2|TRBJ2-3|-
TGCGCCAGCAGTGATGACAGGCAACGCACAGATACGCAGTATTTT
CASSDDRQRTDTQYF
>few|14|TRBV5-6|TRBJ1-2|-
TGTGCCAGCAGCTTGGGGGGTCTAGGGTATGGCTACACCTTC
CASSLGGLGYGYTF
>-|14|TRBV6-5|TRBJ1-1|-
TGTGCCAGCAGCCCAATCTTTCAGAACACTGAAGCTTTCTTT
CASSPIFQNTEAFF
>-|15|TRBV5-1|TRBJ1-5|-
TGCGCCAGCAGCCCCACAACAGGATACAATCAGCCCCAGCATTTT
CASSPTTGYNQPQHF
>-|17|TRBV4-2|TRBJ2-7|TRBD2
TGTGCCAGCAGCCATCCTGAGGTAGCGGGAGGGCGGTACGAGCAGTACTTC
CASSHPEVAGGRYEQYF
>-|15|TRBV5-1|TRBJ2-7|-
TGCGCCAGCAGCTTGAGGTGGGAATCCTCCTACGAGCAGTACTTC
CASSLRWESSYEQYF
>-|16|TRBV27|TRBJ2-1|TRBD2
TGTGCCAGCAGTCCGTCGGGACTAGCGGACGGGCATGAGCAGTTCTTC
CASSPSGLADGHEQFF
>-|16|TRBV12-5|TRBJ1-4|-
TGTGCTAGTGCCCCAGGAAGACTCTCCGTGGGGGAAAAACTGTTTTTT
CASAPGRLSVGEKLFF
>-|16|TRBV4-3|TRBJ2-1|-
TGCGCCAGCAGCCAAGATCTTTTCTTCCCGAACAATGAGCAGTTCTTC
CASSQDLFFPNNEQFF
>few|15|TRBV11-2|TRBJ2-7|-
TGTGCCAGCAGCTTAAGTTTAGGGGGGAACTACGAGCAGTACTTC
CASSLSLGGNYEQYF
>once|15|TRBV4-3|TRBJ2-3|TRBD1
TGCGCCAGCAGCCAAGGAACAGGGGGCCTGGATACGCAGTATTTT
CASSQGTGGLDTQYF
>few|15|TRBV2|TRBJ2-5|-
TGTGCCAGCAGTCCTAGTTGGGACTTCCAAGAGACCCAGTACTTC
CASSPSWDFQETQYF
>-|13|TRBV29-1|TRBJ1-1|-
TGCAGCGTTCCGGGACCTAGGGACACTGAAGCTTTCTTT
CSVPGPRDTEAFF
>once|11|TRBV11-2|TRBJ2-2|-
TGTGCCAGCAGCTTACTCGGGGAGCTGTTTTTT
CASSLLGELFF
>-|14|TRBV13|TRBJ2-7|-
TGTGCCAGCAGCAAGGGCCGCCCTTTCTACGAGCAGTACTTC
CASSKGRPFYEQYF
>-|15|TRBV7-6|TRBJ2-3|-
TGTGCCAGCAGCTTAGGGGTTGGGATCACAGATACGCAGTATTTT
CASSLGVGITDTQYF
>-|15|TRBV14|TRBJ1-4|-
TGTGCCAGCAGCCAAGGAAGGGCCGGAATGGGGAAACTGTTTTTT
CASSQGRAGMGKLFF
>few|13|TRBV10-3|TRBJ1-1|-
TGTGCCATCTCCGTATCGGTGAACACTGAAGCTTTCTTT
CAISVSVNTEAFF
>-|19|TRBV7-2|TRBJ1-5|TRBD1
TGTGCCAGCAGCCCATACCGGACAGGAGGACGGAATAGCAATCAGCCCCAGCATTTT
CASSPYRTGGRNSNQPQHF
>-|16|TRBV10-1|TRBJ1-5|TRBD1
TGCGCCAGCAGTGAGCCAGAGACAGGGAACAATCAGCCCCAGCATTTT
CASSEPETGNNQPQHF
>few|15|TRBV23-1|TRBJ2-3|-
TGCGCCAGCAGTCAATCCGTCTTTAGCACAGATACGCAGTATTTT
CASSQSVFSTDTQYF
>-|13|TRBV10-2|TRBJ1-1|-
TGCGCCGGAAGGGACGGACGGAACACTGAAGCTTTCTTT
CAGRDGRNTEAFF
>-|13|TRBV29-1|TRBJ2-4|-
TGCAGCGTTGGAGAGGCCTTGGAGGGCATTCAGTACTTC
CSVGEALEGIQYF
>once|15|TRBV4-1|TRBJ1-1|-
TGCGCCAGCAGCCAGGAAACAGGGACATACACTGAAGCTTTCTTT
CASSQETGTYTEAFF
>-|13|TRBV19|TRBJ2-2|TRBD1
TGTGCCAGTACTCCGACAGGGATCGGGGAGCTGTTTTTT
CASTPTGIGELFF
>medium-sized|18|TRBV5-1|TRBJ2-6|TRBD1
TGCGCCAGCAGCCGCACCGGGACAGGGTCGGCTGGGGCCAACGTCCTGACTTTC
CASSRTGTGSAGANVLTF
>few|15|TRBV29-1|TRBJ1-5|-
TGCAGCGTCGCAGACGGGGTCTTAGGCAATCAGCCCCAGCATTTT
CSVADGVLGNQPQHF
>-|15|TRBV5-4|TRBJ2-1|TRBD2
TGTGCCAGCAGCTTGCTATTAGCGGGGGTCAATGAGCAGTTCTTC
CASSLLLAGVNEQFF
>few|14|TRBV5-1|TRBJ2-5|-
TGCGCCAGCAGCTTTTCGGGGGGCGCGGAGACCCAGTACTTC
CASSFSGGAETQYF
>-|14|TRBV7-2|TRBJ2-1|TRBD2
TGTGCCAGCAGCTTAGCTAGCGGGATCAATGAGCAGTTCTTC
CASSLASGINEQFF
>-|14|TRBV29-1|TRBJ2-6|-
TGCAGCGCGAAGACTTTCTCTGGGGCCAACGTCCTGACTTTC
CSAKTFSGANVLTF
>-|11|TRBV4-1|TRBJ2-5|-
TGCGCCAGCAGCCACGGGGAGACCCAGTACTTC
CASSHGETQYF
>once|15|TRBV7-2|TRBJ2-2|-
TGTGCCAGCAGCTTCCAAGAATATGTGGCCGGGGAGCTGTTTTTT
CASSFQEYVAGELFF
>-|12|TRBV7-8|TRBJ2-7|-
TGTGCCAGCAGCTTACGACTGTACGAGCAGTACTTC
CASSLRLYEQYF
>-|17|TRBV21-1|TRBJ2-5|-
TGTGCCAGCAGCAAAGCGGTTTGGGGACACCTCCAAGAGACCCAGTACTTC
CASSKAVWGHLQETQYF
>few|14|TRBV28|TRBJ1-5|TRBD1
TGTGCCAGCAGCAGGACAGGGTTTCGGCAGCCCCAGCATTTT
CASSRTGFRQPQHF
>few|16|TRBV7-6|TRBJ2-2|-
TGTGCCAGCAGCCCGGGGCCAACCATCAGAACCGGGGAGCTGTTTTTT
CASSPGPTIRTGELFF
>-|14|TRBV27|TRBJ2-7|-
TGTGCCAGCAGTTTAGGCAGTGCTCCCTACGAGCAGTACTTC
CASSLGSAPYEQYF
>once|17|TRBV27|TRBJ2-3|TRBD1
TGTGCCAGCAGCCTTAACGTACAGGGGCCTATTACAGATACGCAGTATTTT
CASSLNVQGPITDTQYF
>-|13|TRBV30|TRBJ2-7|TRBD1
TGTGCCTGGAGTGTAGGGGGCGTCTACGAGCAGTACTTC
CAWSVGGVYEQYF
>-|14|TRBV4-1|TRBJ2-3|-
TGCGCCAGCAGCCAAGTCCCCATCACAGATACGCAGTATTTT
CASSQVPITDTQYF
>-|13|TRBV7-2|TRBJ1-1|-
TGTGCCAGCAGCTTAGTACTCGGGGCGCCAGCTTTCTTT
CASSLVLGAPAFF
>few|15|TRBV30|TRBJ2-5|TRBD2
TGTGCCTGGAGTTTCGGGACTAGCGGGAGCGGGACCCAGTACTTC
CAWSFGTSGSGTQYF
>-|12|TRBV6-5|TRBJ2-7|TRBD1
TGTGCCAGCAGTTTGGACAGGGCCGAGCAGTACTTC
CASSLDRAEQYF
>few|15|TRBV6-5|TRBJ1-5|TRBD1
TGTGCCAGCAGTCCGGACAGGGGCATCAATCAGCCCCAGCATTTT
CASSPDRGINQPQHF
>-|13|TRBV29-1|TRBJ2-5|-
TGCAGCGTGCCACCTTATGGGACGGAGACCCAGTACTTC
CSVPPYGTETQYF
>-|19|TRBV23-1|TRBJ1-3|TRBD1
TGCGCCAGCACCCAATTTTACAGGGGGGCCGTAATCTGCGGAAACACCATATATTTT
CASTQFYRGAVICGNTIYF
>few|12|TRBV6-6|TRBJ2-5|-
TGTGCCAGCAGCCGACAGGAAGAGACCCAGTACTTC
CASSRQEETQYF
>-|13|TRBV6-6|TRBJ1-1|-
TGTGCCAGCCCCAGGGACTTGAACACTGAAGCTTTCTTT
CASPRDLNTEAFF
>-|13|TRBV6-6|TRBJ2-1|-
TGTGCCTGCAGAAACTACATGGAGAATGAGCAGTTCTTC
CACRNYMENEQFF
>-|15|TRBV7-9|TRBJ2-7|-
TGTGCCAGCAGCTTACAAACAGGAACCCCCTACGAGCAGTACTTC
CASSLQTGTPYEQYF
>-|18|TRBV5-4|TRBJ2-1|TRBD2
TGTGCCAGCAGCTTCGGGACAGTTATAAATAAGCGGGGGGCAAAGAAGTTCTTC
CASSFGTVINKRGAKKFF
>-|14|TRBV27|TRBJ2-1|TRBD2
TGTGCCAGCAGGACTAGCGGGAGTCATAATGAGCAGTTCTTC
CASRTSGSHNEQFF
>-|13|TRBV19|TRBJ1-6|-
TGTGCCAGTATGGGCAGACATAATTCACCCCTCCACTTT
CASMGRHNSPLHF
>-|16|TRBV28|TRBJ2-3|TRBD2
TGTGCCAGCAGTTCTACTAGCGGGAGGTTTGGAAATACGCAGTATTTT
CASSSTSGRFGNTQYF
>-|14|TRBV29-1|TRBJ2-1|TRBD1
TGCAGCGTCGTGACAGGGCGCTCCTACAATGAGCAGTTCTTC
CSVVTGRSYNEQFF
>-|16|TRBV4-2|TRBJ2-1|-
TGTGCCAGCAGCCAACTCTCCGGCCAGGGACGATTTGAGCAGTTCTTC
CASSQLSGQGRFEQFF